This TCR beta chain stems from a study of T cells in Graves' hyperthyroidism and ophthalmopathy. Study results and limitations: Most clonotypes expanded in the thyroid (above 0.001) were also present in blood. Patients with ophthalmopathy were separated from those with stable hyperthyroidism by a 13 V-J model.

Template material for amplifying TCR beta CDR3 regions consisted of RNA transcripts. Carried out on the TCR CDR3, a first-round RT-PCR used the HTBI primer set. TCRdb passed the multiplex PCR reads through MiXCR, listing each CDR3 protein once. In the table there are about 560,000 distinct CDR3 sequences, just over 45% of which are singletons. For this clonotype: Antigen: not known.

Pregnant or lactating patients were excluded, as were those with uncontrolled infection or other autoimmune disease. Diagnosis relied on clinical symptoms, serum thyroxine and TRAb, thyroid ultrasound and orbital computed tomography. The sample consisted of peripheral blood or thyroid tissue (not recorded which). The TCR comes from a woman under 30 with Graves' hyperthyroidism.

DNA of the CDR3: TGTGCCAGCAGTTACCGGGCAGAACAAGAGACCCAGTACTTC. Translation gives CASSYRAEQETQYF. The rearrangement joins TRBV25-1 to TRBJ2-5, with unresolved D. In germline, CDR1 is MGHDK, CDR2 SYGVNS. V dropped 5 bases and J dropped 2 bases, with 12 bases sitting between them. CDR3 size: 14 residues.